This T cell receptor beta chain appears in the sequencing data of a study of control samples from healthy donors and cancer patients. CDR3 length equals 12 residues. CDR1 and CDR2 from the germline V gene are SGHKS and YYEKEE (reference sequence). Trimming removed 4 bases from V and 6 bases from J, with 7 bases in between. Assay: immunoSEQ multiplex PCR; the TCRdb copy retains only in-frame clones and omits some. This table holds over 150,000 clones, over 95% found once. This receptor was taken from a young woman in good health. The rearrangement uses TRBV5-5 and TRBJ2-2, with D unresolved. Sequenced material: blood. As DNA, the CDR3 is TGTGCCAGCAGCCTAGTCTCCGGGGAGCTGTTTTTT. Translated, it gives CASSLVSGELFF.